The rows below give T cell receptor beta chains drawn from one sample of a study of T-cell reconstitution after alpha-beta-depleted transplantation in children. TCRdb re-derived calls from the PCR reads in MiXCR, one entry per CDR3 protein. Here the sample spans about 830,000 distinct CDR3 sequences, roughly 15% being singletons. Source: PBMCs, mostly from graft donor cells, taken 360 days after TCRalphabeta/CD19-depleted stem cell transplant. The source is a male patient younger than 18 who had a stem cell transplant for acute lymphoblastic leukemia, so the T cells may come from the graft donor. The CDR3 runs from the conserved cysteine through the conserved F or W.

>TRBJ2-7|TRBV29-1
CSVGVHYEQYF
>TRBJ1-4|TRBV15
CATSIARHEKLFF
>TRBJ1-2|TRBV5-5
CASSAGTSGYGYTF
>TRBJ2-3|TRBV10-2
CASRGGEAGYTDTQYF
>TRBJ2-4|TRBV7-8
CASSLEGSAIQYF
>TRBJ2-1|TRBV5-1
CASSSPLMSSYNEQFF
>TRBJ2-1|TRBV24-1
CVTRPSGLAGELNNEQFF
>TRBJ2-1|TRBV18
CASSPGGTSGRNEQFF
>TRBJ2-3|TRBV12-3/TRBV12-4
CASSPFRARDTDTQYF
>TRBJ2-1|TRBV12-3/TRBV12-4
CASSPGLAGISYNEQFF
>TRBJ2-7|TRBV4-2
CASSPWWGNEYEQYF
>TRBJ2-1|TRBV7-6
CASSLGFRGRSYNEQFF
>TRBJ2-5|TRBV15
CATSRPRDLWLETQYF
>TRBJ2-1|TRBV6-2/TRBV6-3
CASSNRRGDEQFF
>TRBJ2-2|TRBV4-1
CASSQDRDRNTGELFF